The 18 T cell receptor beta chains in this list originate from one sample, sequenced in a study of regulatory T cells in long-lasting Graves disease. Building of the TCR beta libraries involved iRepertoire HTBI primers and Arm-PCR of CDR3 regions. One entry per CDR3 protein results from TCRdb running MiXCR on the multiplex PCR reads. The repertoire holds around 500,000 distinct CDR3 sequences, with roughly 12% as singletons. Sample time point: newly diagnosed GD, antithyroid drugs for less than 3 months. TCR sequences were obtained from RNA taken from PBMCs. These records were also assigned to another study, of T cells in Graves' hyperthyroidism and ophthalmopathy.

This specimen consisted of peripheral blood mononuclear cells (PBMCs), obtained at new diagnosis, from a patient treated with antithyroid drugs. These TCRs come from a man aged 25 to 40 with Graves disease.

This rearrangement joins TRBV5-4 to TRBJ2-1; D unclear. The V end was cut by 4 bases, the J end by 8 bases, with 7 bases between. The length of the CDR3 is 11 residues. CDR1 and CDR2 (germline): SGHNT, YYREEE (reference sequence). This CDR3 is CASSQHYEQFF. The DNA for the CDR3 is TGTGCCAGCAGCCAGCACTATGAGCAGTTCTTC.

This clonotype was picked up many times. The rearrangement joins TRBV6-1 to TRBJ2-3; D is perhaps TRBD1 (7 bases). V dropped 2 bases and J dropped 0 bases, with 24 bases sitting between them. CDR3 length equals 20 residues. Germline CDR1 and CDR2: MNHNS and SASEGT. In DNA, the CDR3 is TGTGCCAGCAGTGAAAGGGGGGACAGCTTTAGTTTTCGAAGCACAGATACGCAGTATTTT. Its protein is CASSERGDSFSFRSTDTQYF.

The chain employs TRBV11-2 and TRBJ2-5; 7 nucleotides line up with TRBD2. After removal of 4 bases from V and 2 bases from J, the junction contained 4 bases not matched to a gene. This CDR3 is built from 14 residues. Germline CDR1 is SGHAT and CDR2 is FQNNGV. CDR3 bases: TGTGCCAGCAGCTCACCAGCGGGGCAAGAGACCCAGTACTTC. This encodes CASSSPAGQETQYF. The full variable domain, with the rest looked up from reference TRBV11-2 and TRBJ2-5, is EAGVAQSPRYKIIEKRQSVAFWCNPISGHATLYWYQQILGQGPKLLIQFQNNGVVDDSQLPKDRFSAERLKGVDSTLKIQPAKLEDSAVYLCASSSPAGQETQYFGPGTRLLVL.

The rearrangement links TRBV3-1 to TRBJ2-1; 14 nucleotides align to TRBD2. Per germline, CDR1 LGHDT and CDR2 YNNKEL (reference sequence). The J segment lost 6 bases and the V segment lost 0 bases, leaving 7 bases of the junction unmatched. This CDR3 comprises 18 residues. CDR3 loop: CASSQEGTSGRWANEQFF. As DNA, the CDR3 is TGTGCCAGCAGCCAAGAAGGGACTAGCGGGAGATGGGCCAATGAGCAGTTCTTC.

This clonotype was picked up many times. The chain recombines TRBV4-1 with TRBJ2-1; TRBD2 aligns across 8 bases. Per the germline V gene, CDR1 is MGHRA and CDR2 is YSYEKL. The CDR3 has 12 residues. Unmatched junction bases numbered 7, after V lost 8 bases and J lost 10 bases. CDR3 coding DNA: TGCGCCAGCGGCTTAGCGGGAAAGGAGCAGTTCTTC. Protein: CASGLAGKEQFF.

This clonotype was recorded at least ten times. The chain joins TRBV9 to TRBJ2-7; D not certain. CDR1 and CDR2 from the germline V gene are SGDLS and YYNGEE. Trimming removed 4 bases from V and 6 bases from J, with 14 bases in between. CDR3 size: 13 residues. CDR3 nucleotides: TGTGCCAGCAGCCCCCCGGGTCGTGTCGAGCAGTACTTC. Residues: CASSPPGRVEQYF.

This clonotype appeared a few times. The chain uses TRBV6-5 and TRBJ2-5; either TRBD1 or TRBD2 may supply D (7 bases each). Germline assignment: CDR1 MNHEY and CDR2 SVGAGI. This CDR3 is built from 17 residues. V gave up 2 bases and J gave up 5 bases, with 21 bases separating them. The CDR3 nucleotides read TGTGCCAGCAGTTACGCTACCAACAGGGGAGGGCATGAGACCCAGTACTTC. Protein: CASSYATNRGGHETQYF.

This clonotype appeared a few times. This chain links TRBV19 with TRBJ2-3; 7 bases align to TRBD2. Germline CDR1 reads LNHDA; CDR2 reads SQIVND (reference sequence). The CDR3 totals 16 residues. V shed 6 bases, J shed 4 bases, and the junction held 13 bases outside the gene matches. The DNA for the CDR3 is TGTGCCAGTAGCCTTCTCCTGGGGGGGTTGGCAGATACGCAGTATTTT. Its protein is CASSLLLGGLADTQYF. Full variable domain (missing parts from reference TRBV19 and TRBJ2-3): DGGITQSPKYLFRKEGQNVTLSCEQNLNHDAMYWYRQDPGQGLRLIYYSQIVNDFQKGDIAEGYSVSREKKESFPLTVTSAQKNPTAFYLCASSLLLGGLADTQYFGPGTRLTVL.

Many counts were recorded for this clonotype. The CDR3 loop reads CASLRTSGILSLYEQYF. CDR3 nucleotide sequence: TGTGCCAGCTTACGGACTAGCGGGATCCTATCCCTCTACGAGCAGTACTTC. The J gene is TRBJ2-7, the V gene TRBV6-1, with 12 positions matching TRBD2. V gave up 8 bases and J gave up 3 bases; unmatched junction bases: 14. The CDR3 sequence is 17 residues long. Germline V gives CDR1 MNHNS, CDR2 SASEGT.

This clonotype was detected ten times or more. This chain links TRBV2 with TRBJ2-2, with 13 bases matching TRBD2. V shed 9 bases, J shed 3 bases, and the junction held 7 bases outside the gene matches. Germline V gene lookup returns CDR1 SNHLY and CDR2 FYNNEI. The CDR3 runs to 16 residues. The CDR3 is CAREGLAGADTGELFF. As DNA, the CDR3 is TGTGCCAGAGAAGGACTAGCGGGAGCCGACACCGGGGAGCTGTTTTTT.

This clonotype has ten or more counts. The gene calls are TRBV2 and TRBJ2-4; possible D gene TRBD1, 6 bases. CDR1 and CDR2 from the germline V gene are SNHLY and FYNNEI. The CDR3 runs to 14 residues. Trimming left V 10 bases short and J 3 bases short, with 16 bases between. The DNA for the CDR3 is TGTGCCACCTCCTGGGAACAGGGCAAAAACATTCAGTACTTC. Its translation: CATSWEQGKNIQYF.

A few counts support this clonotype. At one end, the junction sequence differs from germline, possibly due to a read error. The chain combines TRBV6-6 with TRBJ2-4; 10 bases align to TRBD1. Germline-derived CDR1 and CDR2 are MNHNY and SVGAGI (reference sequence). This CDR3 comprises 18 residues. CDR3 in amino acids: CVSSYSSMGQGAKNIQYF. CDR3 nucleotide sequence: TGTGTCAGCAGTTACTCGAGTATGGGACAGGGGGCCAAAAACATTCAGTACTTC.

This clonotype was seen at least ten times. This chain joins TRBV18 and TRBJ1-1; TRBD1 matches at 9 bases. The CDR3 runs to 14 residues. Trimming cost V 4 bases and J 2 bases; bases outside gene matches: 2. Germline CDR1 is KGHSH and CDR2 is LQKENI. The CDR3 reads CASSRQGVNTEAFF. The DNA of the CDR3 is TGTGCCAGCTCACGACAGGGGGTAAACACTGAAGCTTTCTTT.

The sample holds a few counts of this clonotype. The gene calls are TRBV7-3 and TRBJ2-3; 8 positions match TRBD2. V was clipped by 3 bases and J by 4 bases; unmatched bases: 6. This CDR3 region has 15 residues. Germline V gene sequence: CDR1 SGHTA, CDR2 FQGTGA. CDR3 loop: CASSFLGLDPDTQYF. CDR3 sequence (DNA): TGTGCCAGCAGCTTTTTGGGACTAGACCCAGATACGCAGTATTTT.

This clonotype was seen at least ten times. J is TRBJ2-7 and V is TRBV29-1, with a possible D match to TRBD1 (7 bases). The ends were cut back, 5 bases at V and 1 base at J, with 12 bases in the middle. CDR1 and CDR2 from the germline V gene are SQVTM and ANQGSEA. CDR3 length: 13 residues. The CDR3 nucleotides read TGCAGCGTTCAGGGGGAGGATTCCTACGAGCAGTACTTC. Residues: CSVQGEDSYEQYF.

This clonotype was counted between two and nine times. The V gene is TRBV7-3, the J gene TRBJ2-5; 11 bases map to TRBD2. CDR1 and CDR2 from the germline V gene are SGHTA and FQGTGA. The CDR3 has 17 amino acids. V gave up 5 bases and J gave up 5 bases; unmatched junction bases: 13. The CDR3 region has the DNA TGTGCCAGCAGCCTAGGGACTAGCGGACCACCGGGGGAGACCCAGTACTTC. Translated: CASSLGTSGPPGETQYF.

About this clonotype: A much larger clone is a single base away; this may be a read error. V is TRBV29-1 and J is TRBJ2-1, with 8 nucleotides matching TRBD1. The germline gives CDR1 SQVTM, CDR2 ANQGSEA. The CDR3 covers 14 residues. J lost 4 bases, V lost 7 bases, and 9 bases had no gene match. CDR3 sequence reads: CSAPQDREYNEQFF. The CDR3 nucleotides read TGCAGCGCTCCTCAGGACAGGGAGTACAATGAGCAGTTCTTC.

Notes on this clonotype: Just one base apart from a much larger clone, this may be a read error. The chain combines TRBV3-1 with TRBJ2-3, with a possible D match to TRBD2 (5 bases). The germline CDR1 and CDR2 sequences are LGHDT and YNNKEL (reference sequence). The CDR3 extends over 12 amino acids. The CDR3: CASSQDEGTQCF. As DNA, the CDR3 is TGTGCCAGCAGCCAGGATGAGGGTACGCAGTGTTTT.